This note documents a single T cell receptor (beta chain) sequence. What it binds is unknown. These data come from a study of response to subunit inactivated influenza vaccine. This CDR3 has 15 residues. The germline gives CDR1 DFQATT, CDR2 SNEGSKA (reference sequence). J was trimmed by 4 bases and V by 2 bases; bases with no gene match: 6. TCRdb analysed the RT-PCR reads with MiXCR anew, one entry per CDR3 protein. In the table there are about 620,000 distinct CDR3 sequences, over 9% of which are singletons. Study-level results: A suggestion made by the authors is that each seasonal influenza vaccination recruits few new T cells.

Another study also made use of these data, one on T cells expressing NK-cell markers. According to that study: What made the TCR beta cDNA was 5'RACE template switching with UMIs. Seven of the eight sequenced donors were HCMV-seropositive; one was seronegative. In a handful of donors, dominant clonotypes made up 28.3-60.1% of CD3+CD56-NKG2C+ cells.

The material sequenced was PBMCs from blood, taken on the day of vaccination. This receptor was identified in a man aged 45-65 years who received an inactivated influenza vaccine. The chain is built from TRBV20-1 and TRBJ2-3, with 10 bases matching TRBD2. The chain's CDR3 is CSARIQRGGADTQYF. As DNA, the CDR3 is TGCAGTGCTAGAATCCAGCGGGGGGGCGCAGATACGCAGTATTTT.